The 9 T cell receptor beta chains presented below share a single source sample, sequenced in a study of tumor and adjacent non-tumor tissue in lung cancer. RNA was extracted from bulk tissue without any cell sorting. This non-tumor lung sample came from over 3 cm beyond the tumor edge. A modified ARM-PCR protocol with three rounds of nested PCR amplified TCRbeta. Using its own MiXCR run on the multiplex PCR reads, TCRdb lists one record per CDR3 protein. The sample shows about 110,000 distinct CDR3 sequences, 60% to 80% of them seen only once. The specimen sequenced was distant non-tumor lung tissue. These TCRs come from a man in his 60s with non-small cell lung cancer.

In regard to this clonotype: At one boundary the junction diverges from the germline segment, which might be a read error. The genes are TRBV12-3 or TRBV12-4 and TRBJ1-1; D is unclear. The CDR3 length is 15 residues. The CDR3: CTSCRKQGEDTEAFF. The CDR3 DNA reads as TGTACCAGCTGTCGTAAACAAGGAGAGGACACTGAAGCTTTCTTT.

The chain couples TRBV29-1 to TRBJ2-3, with D hard to call. The length of the CDR3 is 12 residues. V was shortened by 5 bases and J by 3 bases, with 9 bases between the two germline ends. CDR1 SQVTM and CDR2 ANQGSEA come from the germline V gene. The CDR3 here is CSVTLGTDTQYF. DNA for the CDR3: TGCAGCGTTACCCTGGGTACAGATACGCAGTATTTT.

To note about this clonotype: With a much larger clone just one base away, this may be a read error. V and J are TRBV28 and TRBJ2-1; D is tentatively TRBD1 or TRBD2 (5 bases each). The CDR3 length is 17 residues. The germline V gene encodes CDR1 MDHEN and CDR2 SYDVKM. The V end was cut by 3 bases, the J end by 6 bases, with 21 bases between. CDR3 sequence reads: CASSFGGIGTTGNEQFF. CDR3 coding DNA: TGTGCCAGCAGTTTTGGGGGAATCGGCACCACGGGCAATGAGCAGTTCTTC.

This clonotype was recorded at least ten times. This chain links TRBV12-3 or TRBV12-4 with TRBJ2-3; D remains ambiguous. This CDR3 spans 13 amino acids. The V end lost 2 bases, the J end lost 0 bases, and 3 bases lay between the germline ends. In DNA form, the CDR3 reads TGTGCCAGCAGTTTAACTAGCACAGATACGCAGTATTTT. It is translated as CASSLTSTDTQYF.

A few counts support this clonotype. Possible read error: a much larger clone is one base away. The chain has TRBV5-6 and TRBJ1-1; the match to TRBD1 covers 7 bases. Germline CDR1 is SGHDT and CDR2 is YYEEEE. Trimming removed 4 bases from V and 5 bases from J; junction bases left unmatched: 2. The CDR3 consists of 12 residues. The CDR3 sequence is CASSQQGTEAFF. The CDR3 DNA reads as TGTGCCAGCAGCCAACAGGGGACTGAAGCTTTCTTT.

The CDR3 region has the DNA TGTGCCAGCAACTTCGGGGGAAGCTCTGTGACCAACGTCCTGACTTTC. Residues: CASNFGGSSVTNVLTF. The chain combines TRBV11-3 with TRBJ2-6; possibly TRBD2 for D (6 bases). The CDR3 is 16 amino acids. The V end lost 7 bases, the J end lost 8 bases, and 21 bases lay between the germline ends. Germline V gene sequence: CDR1 SGHNT, CDR2 YENEEA.

Remarks on this clonotype: The conserved final phenylalanine or tryptophan is absent from the CDR3, which likely points to a read error. The rearrangement uses TRBV6-2 or TRBV6-3 and TRBJ2-7; D is possibly TRBD1 (6 bases). CDR1 is MNHEY, CDR2 SVGEGT, per germline. CDR3 length equals 13 residues. V was trimmed by 5 bases and J by 2 bases, leaving 10 bases between them. The CDR3 sequence is CASSQDSTYEQYL. The CDR3 DNA reads TGTGCCAGCAGTCAGGACAGCACCTACGAGCAGTACCTC.

Concerning this clonotype: The junction departs from the called germline gene at one end, perhaps through a read error. The V and J genes are TRBV5-6 and TRBJ1-2, with D possibly matching TRBD1 (6 bases). The germline gives CDR1 SGHDT, CDR2 YYEEEE. This CDR3 contains 14 residues. The CDR3 sequence: CANSLLNRAAGYAF. For the CDR3, the DNA is TGTGCCAACAGCTTGTTGAACAGGGCGGCTGGCTACGCCTTC.

About this clonotype: The junction and the germline gene differ at one end; a read error may be behind it. The genes are TRBV29-1 and TRBJ2-3; D is possibly TRBD1 (6 bases). CDR3 size: 16 residues. CDR1 SQVTM and CDR2 ANQGSEA come from the germline V gene. For the CDR3, the DNA is TGTAGCGTTGAAGATCTTCGGCAGGGGCCTGTAGATACGCAGTATTTT. Translating gives CSVEDLRQGPVDTQYF.